This TCR beta chain was sequenced during a study of T cell clonotyping in hematopoietic cell transplantation. Generated by immunoSEQ multiplex PCR, the TCRdb table keeps only in-frame clones and is missing some. The sample carries 25,000 to 30,000 clones, 82% recorded once. In germline, CDR1 is SGHTA, CDR2 FQGNSA. Trimming at V came to 5 bases and at J to 7 bases, leaving 9 bases not matched to a gene. The CDR3 is 15 amino acids. As for time point: recipient sample about 28 days before transplant, after cytoreduction. This receptor was obtained from a man aged 40-49 years with acute myeloid leukemia. Some clones in this sample may be carry-over from other donors' samples. The chain carries TRBV7-2 and TRBJ2-2, with 8 bases matching TRBD2. The sample here was peripheral blood mononuclear cells, taken before stem cell transplant. The CDR3 sequence is CASSKLRGAGGELFF. CDR3 sequence (DNA): TGTGCCAGCAGCAAGTTGCGGGGGGCTGGCGGGGAGCTGTTTTTT.